The 5 T cell receptor beta chains reported below all come from one sample, sequenced in a study of blood T cell repertoires in COVID-19. Repertoires were generated with immunoSEQ multiplex PCR, while TCRdb's copy carries only in-frame clones and drops some. The profile shows about 120,000 clones, roughly four fifths of them singletons. The sequenced sample was peripheral blood. The receptors come from a human donor in a cohort sampled during active COVID-19.

V is TRBV6-2 or TRBV6-3 and J is TRBJ2-5; 9 bases fit TRBD1. The CDR3 has 17 amino acids. V lost 2 bases and J lost 7; bases outside the gene matches: 14. Per the germline V gene, CDR1 is MNHEY and CDR2 is SVGEGT. In DNA, the CDR3 is TGTGCCAGCAGTTACCCACAGGGGGCGCAGCCCAAAGGGACCCAGTACTTC. Residues: CASSYPQGAQPKGTQYF.

V is TRBV2 and J is TRBJ2-7; TRBD1 agrees at 8 bases. The CDR3 is 13 amino acids. J lost 3 bases, V lost 7 bases, and 5 bases had no gene match. In germline, CDR1 is SNHLY, CDR2 FYNNEI. CDR3 sequence: CASKPDRDYEQYF. The CDR3 DNA reads TGTGCCAGCAAGCCGGACAGGGACTACGAGCAGTACTTC.

As to this clone: A junction boundary mismatches the germline segment, possibly from a read error. The V gene is TRBV5-1, the J gene TRBJ1-3, with TRBD1 matching 9 bases. The germline V gene has CDR1 SGHRS and CDR2 YFSETQ. CDR3 size: 11 residues. This CDR3 is CASSLGGQGFW. In nucleotides, the CDR3 is TGCGCCAGCAGCTTGGGGGGACAGGGTTTTTGG.

The rearrangement uses TRBV7-2 and TRBJ1-3; possibly TRBD1 for D (6 bases). The ends were cut back, 5 bases at V and 7 bases at J, with 21 bases in the middle. CDR3 length: 16 residues. Germline CDR1 SGHTA, CDR2 FQGNSA. CDR3 sequence (DNA): TGTGCCAGCAGCCCCGGACGCGGGGGCAAAGGGAACACCATATATTTT. Translation: CASSPGRGGKGNTIYF.

This sequence joins TRBV19 and TRBJ2-3; 7 nucleotides agree with TRBD2. With 4 bases clipped from V and 4 bases from J, the junction kept 8 bases outside the gene matches. Per germline, CDR1 LNHDA and CDR2 SQIVND (reference sequence). This CDR3 has 15 amino acids. The CDR3 region has the DNA TGTGCCAGTAGTACCTCGGGGGGTGTGGCAGATACGCAGTATTTT. This gives the protein CASSTSGGVADTQYF.